The 26 T cell receptor beta chains in this list originate from one sample, sequenced in a study of T cells in Graves' hyperthyroidism and ophthalmopathy. The CDR3 regions of TCR beta were amplified from RNA transcripts. RT-PCR in the first round (using the HTBI primer set) targeted the TCR CDR3. MiXCR, applied by TCRdb to the multiplex PCR reads, yields one record per CDR3 protein. Of about 640,000 distinct CDR3 sequences listed, about 20% are singletons. Sequencing was performed on blood. The receptors originated from a man aged 30-40 years with Graves' ophthalmopathy.

The V and J genes are TRBV28 and TRBJ2-3, with TRBD2 matching over 11 bases. Germline CDR1 MDHEN, CDR2 SYDVKM. V lost 7 bases to trimming and J lost 1 base; unmatched junction nucleotides: 7. The CDR3 length is 16 residues. CDR3 coding DNA: TGTGCCAGCAACTCCGGGACTAGCGGTCGCACAGATACGCAGTATTTT. Translated: CASNSGTSGRTDTQYF. The full variable domain, in which reference TRBV28 and TRBJ2-3 provide the parts outside the CDR3, is DVKVTQSSRYLVKRTGEKVFLECVQDMDHENMFWYRQDPGLGLRLIYFSYDVKMKEKGDIPEGYSVSREKKERFSLILESASTNQTSMYLCASNSGTSGRTDTQYFGPGTRLTVL.

This rearrangement joins TRBV12-3 or TRBV12-4 to TRBJ2-7; D uncertain. The length of the CDR3 is 17 residues. V lost 6 bases and J lost 3, with 24 bases in between. The CDR3 spells CASSPIPSLLYVYEQYF. CDR3 in DNA: TGTGCCAGCAGCCCCATCCCCAGCCTCCTCTACGTCTACGAGCAGTACTTC.

The sample holds a few counts of this clonotype. The rearrangement links TRBV12-3 or TRBV12-4 to TRBJ1-2, with D hard to call. The CDR3 covers 12 residues. V was clipped by 5 bases and J by 0 bases, with 4 bases between them. The CDR3 DNA is TGTGCCAGCAGTAACACTAACTATGGCTACACCTTC. Protein: CASSNTNYGYTF.

The chain has TRBV3-1 and TRBJ2-2; D is perhaps TRBD2 (5 bases). Trimming left V 0 bases short and J 5 bases short, with 19 bases between. The CDR3 is 18 amino acids. Per germline, CDR1 LGHDT and CDR2 YNNKEL (reference sequence). CDR3 nucleotide sequence: TGTGCCAGCAGCCAAGATTGGGCTAGCTCGGATCGGACCGGGGAGCTGTTTTTT. This translates into CASSQDWASSDRTGELFF.

The J gene is TRBJ2-4, the V gene TRBV30, with D possibly being TRBD1 (6 bases). Germline CDR1 and CDR2: GTSNPN and SVGIG (reference sequence). The CDR3 is 17 amino acids. The germline V and J ends were trimmed by 3 bases and 0 bases, with 18 bases remaining between them. For the CDR3, the DNA is TGTGCCTGGAGCCGCCCCTGGGACACCTCAGCCAAAAACATTCAGTACTTC. This sequence encodes CAWSRPWDTSAKNIQYF.

This clonotype was counted at least ten times. The chain uses TRBV20-1 and TRBJ2-7, with TRBD1 as a possible D gene (6 bases). The CDR3 has 14 residues. V gave up 0 bases and J gave up 1 base, with 10 bases separating them. From germline, CDR1 is DFQATT and CDR2 SNEGSKA (reference sequence). CDR3 sequence (DNA): TGCAGTGCTAGAGATCTGGACAGTTCCTACGAGCAGTACTTC. Translation: CSARDLDSSYEQYF.

This clonotype occurred once. The rearrangement uses TRBV4-1 and TRBJ2-3, with 7 bases matching TRBD2. The length of the CDR3 is 17 residues. Germline V lookup: CDR1 MGHRA, CDR2 YSYEKL. Trimming took 0 bases from V and 2 from J; bases not matched to a gene: 8. CDR3 bases: TGCGCCAGCAGCCAAGATTGGGGGGAGGGCCTCACAGATACGCAGTATTTT. Translating gives CASSQDWGEGLTDTQYF.

The chain recombines TRBV12-3 or TRBV12-4 with TRBJ1-6; no definite D call. V was pared by 4 bases and J by 8 bases, with 15 bases between. The CDR3 sequence is 15 residues long. CDR3 region: CASSYSDSAYSPLHF. In nucleotides, the CDR3 is TGTGCCAGCAGTTACAGTGATAGTGCCTATTCACCCCTCCACTTT.

The gene calls are TRBV5-5 and TRBJ2-7; a weak D match, TRBD2 (5 bases). The germline V gene encodes CDR1 SGHKS and CDR2 YYEKEE (reference sequence). Trimming left V 2 bases short and J 5 bases short, with 11 bases between. CDR3 length: 13 residues. The CDR3 DNA is TGTGCCAGCAGCTTCTCGGGAAACCACGAGCAGTACTTC. It is translated as CASSFSGNHEQYF.

In the case of this clonotype: A much bigger clone sits one base away, suggesting this may be a read error. This chain joins TRBV12-3 or TRBV12-4 and TRBJ1-5; TRBD1 might be the D (5 bases). Trimming took off 5 bases at V and 13 bases at J, with 15 bases between the two ends. This CDR3 contains 12 residues. The CDR3 nucleotides are TGTGCCAGCAGTCCTAGCGGGACTACGCAGCATTTT. Translating it yields CASSPSGTTQHF.

In this sample, this clonotype turned up many times. This chain uses TRBV11-2 with TRBJ2-4; 9 nucleotides agree with TRBD1. After removal of 4 bases from V and 5 bases from J, the junction contained 6 bases not matched to a gene. CDR3 length: 15 residues. CDR1 and CDR2 from the germline V gene are SGHAT and FQNNGV. The CDR3: CASSSPRQGENIQYF. As DNA, the CDR3 is TGTGCCAGCAGCTCTCCGAGACAGGGGGAAAACATTCAGTACTTC.

The chain recombines TRBV19 with TRBJ2-6; TRBD1 matches 8 bases. Germline V gives CDR1 LNHDA, CDR2 SQIVND (reference sequence). This CDR3 comprises 18 residues. V gave up 3 bases and J gave up 0 bases; unmatched junction bases: 7. The CDR3 is CASSIPTGASSGANVLTF. The CDR3 nucleotides are TGTGCCAGTAGTATCCCGACAGGGGCGAGCTCTGGGGCCAACGTCCTGACTTTC. Using reference TRBV19 and TRBJ2-6 for the parts outside the CDR3, the full variable domain is DGGITQSPKYLFRKEGQNVTLSCEQNLNHDAMYWYRQDPGQGLRLIYYSQIVNDFQKGDIAEGYSVSREKKESFPLTVTSAQKNPTAFYLCASSIPTGASSGANVLTFGAGSRLTVL.

This clonotype was detected ten times or more. The rearrangement joins TRBV28 to TRBJ2-7, with a tentative D call TRBD1 (5 bases). Trimming cost V 6 bases and J 3 bases, with 12 bases left between them. This CDR3 spans 13 amino acids. The germline V gene encodes CDR1 MDHEN and CDR2 SYDVKM. DNA for the CDR3: TGTGCCAGCAGCTTGGACATAGACTACGAGCAGTACTTC. The encoded protein is CASSLDIDYEQYF.

The J gene is TRBJ1-5, the V gene TRBV28; D gene ambiguous. The V gene's germline CDR1 is MDHEN and CDR2 SYDVKM. This CDR3 has 13 amino acids. With 8 bases removed from V and 7 bases from J, the gap between germline ends came to 15 bases. The CDR3 is CASLVLAGQPQHF. In DNA, the CDR3 is TGTGCCAGCTTGGTGTTGGCGGGACAGCCCCAGCATTTT.

This clonotype came up many times. The chain recombines TRBV28 with TRBJ2-3, with a weak D call TRBD2 (7 bases). The length of the CDR3 is 21 residues. In germline, CDR1 is MDHEN, CDR2 SYDVKM. The V end lost 5 bases, the J end lost 1 base, and 31 bases lay between the germline ends. In DNA, the CDR3 is TGTGCCAGCAGTCCTTTGGGGGGTGCGGGGGCAGGGGAAGGTGGCACAGATACGCAGTATTTT. Its protein product is CASSPLGGAGAGEGGTDTQYF.

This clonotype was recorded many times. The V gene is TRBV11-3, the J gene TRBJ2-5, with D possibly matching TRBD1 (6 bases). V lost 4 bases and J lost 5, with 14 bases in between. From germline, CDR1 is SGHNT and CDR2 YENEEA. This CDR3 has 14 residues. CDR3 region: CASSSTGRRETQYF. The CDR3 DNA follows: TGTGCCAGCAGCTCGACAGGCCGAAGGGAGACCCAGTACTTC.

This clonotype was detected many times. The genes are TRBV20-1 and TRBJ2-7; TRBD2 matches 7 bases. Germline lookup yields CDR1 DFQATT and CDR2 SNEGSKA (reference sequence). After removal of 3 bases from V and 2 bases from J, the junction contained 7 bases not matched to a gene. This CDR3 spans 14 amino acids. The CDR3: CSASGGSVTYEQYF. Written as DNA, the CDR3 is TGCAGTGCTAGTGGCGGGAGTGTAACCTACGAGCAGTACTTC.

This sequence joins TRBV14 and TRBJ2-7; TRBD2 is a possible D gene (6 bases). Germline CDR1 is SGHDN and CDR2 is FVKESK. The CDR3 contains 14 residues. V was shortened by 1 base and J by 8 bases, with 15 bases between the two germline ends. In nucleotides, the CDR3 is TGTGCCAGCAGCCAAGCGCGGGGACTTGTGCAGCAGTACTTC. Translating it yields CASSQARGLVQQYF. Full variable domain (rest looked up from reference TRBV14 and TRBJ2-7): EAGVTQFPSHSVIEKGQTVTLRCDPISGHDNLYWYRRVMGKEIKFLLHFVKESKQDESGMPNNRFLAERTGGTYSTLKVQPAELEDSGVYFCASSQARGLVQQYFGPGTRLTVT.

The DNA for the CDR3 is TGTGCCAGCAGTTACACGACAGGGGCTACCGGGGAGCTGTTTTTT. Encoded protein: CASSYTTGATGELFF. V is TRBV6-6 and J is TRBJ2-2, with 8 nucleotides matching TRBD1. The CDR3 covers 15 residues. Trimming cost V 2 bases and J 5 bases; bases outside gene matches: 4. Germline V gene lookup returns CDR1 MNHNY and CDR2 SVGAGI (reference sequence).

The chain uses TRBV30 and TRBJ1-1, with D possibly matching TRBD1 (5 bases). Germline-derived CDR1 and CDR2 are GTSNPN and SVGIG (reference sequence). The V end was cut by 5 bases, the J end by 0 bases, with 13 bases between. The CDR3 runs 14 residues. CDR3 loop: CAWGTGTVNTEAFF. The CDR3 coding sequence is TGTGCCTGGGGTACCGGGACGGTGAACACTGAAGCTTTCTTT.

This clonotype came up a few times. The V call is TRBV5-1, the J call TRBJ2-2; D might be TRBD1 (5 bases). CDR1 is SGHRS and CDR2 is YFSETQ in the germline V gene. The CDR3 is 15 residues long. The V and J ends lost 0 bases and 3 bases respectively, with 9 bases between them. In nucleotides, the CDR3 is TGCGCCAGCAGCTTGGGGACAACCTACACCGGGGAGCTGTTTTTT. The encoded protein is CASSLGTTYTGELFF.

As regards this clonotype: Possible read error: a much larger clone is one base away. The V and J genes are TRBV12-3 or TRBV12-4 and TRBJ1-1, with D tentatively TRBD1 (6 bases). V lost 6 bases, J lost 1 base, and 12 bases lay in between. This CDR3 contains 14 residues. CDR3 protein: CASRWTATNTEAFF. CDR3 bases: TGTGCCAGCAGATGGACAGCGACGAACACTGAAGCTTTCTTT.

The chain is built from TRBV7-2 and TRBJ2-1; no firm D call. This CDR3 contains 12 residues. The germline V and J ends were trimmed by 7 bases and 4 bases, with 8 bases remaining between them. CDR1 SGHTA and CDR2 FQGNSA come from the germline V gene. This chain's CDR3 is CASTFTYNEQFF. The CDR3 nucleotides read TGTGCCAGCACCTTTACGTACAATGAGCAGTTCTTC.

A few counts support this clonotype. The chain combines TRBV20-1 with TRBJ1-1; D uncertain. There are 14 residues in the CDR3. From germline, CDR1 is DFQATT and CDR2 SNEGSKA (reference sequence). V was trimmed by 4 bases and J by 1 base, leaving 13 bases between them. CDR3 nucleotide sequence: TGCAGTGCTATAGAGTATCGGTGGAACACTGAAGCTTTCTTT. Protein sequence: CSAIEYRWNTEAFF.

This clonotype has only a few counts. V and J are TRBV4-1 and TRBJ2-7, with D unclear. CDR3 length: 16 residues. Deletions cut 0 bases from V and 0 bases from J, with 12 bases between. Germline V gene data show CDR1 as MGHRA and CDR2 as YSYEKL. CDR3 sequence reads: CASSQEIGRSSYEQYF. The DNA for the CDR3 is TGCGCCAGCAGCCAAGAAATCGGCCGGAGCTCCTACGAGCAGTACTTC.

The chain uses TRBV7-9 and TRBJ1-1; D unresolved. Trimming stripped 2 bases from V and 3 bases from J, with 19 bases between. Germline assignment: CDR1 SEHNR and CDR2 FQNEAQ (reference sequence). This CDR3 contains 17 residues. As DNA, the CDR3 is TGTGCCAGCAGCTTAAAGTGGGGTCGGAATGCGGACACTGAAGCTTTCTTT. Protein sequence: CASSLKWGRNADTEAFF.